These 25 T cell receptor beta chains originate from one sample sequenced in a study of blood T cell repertoires in COVID-19. Using immunoSEQ multiplex PCR, the repertoire was profiled, and TCRdb retains in-frame clones only, with some absent. The sample includes 200,000 to 250,000 clones, approximately 80% of them seen just once. Sample: peripheral blood. The receptors shown here come from a human donor in a cohort sampled during active COVID-19.

The V gene is TRBV6-5, the J gene TRBJ1-1; D not resolved. Germline loops: CDR1 MNHEY, CDR2 SVGAGI. Trimming shortened V by 6 bases and J by 1 base, and 9 bases separated the two germline ends. This CDR3 spans 13 amino acids. DNA of the CDR3: TGTGCCAGCAGCCTTACATGGAACACTGAAGCTTTCTTT. This encodes CASSLTWNTEAFF.

In this sample, this clone turned up a few times. V usage is TRBV7-2 and J usage is TRBJ2-7, with D unresolved. Germline lookup yields CDR1 SGHTA and CDR2 FQGNSA. The CDR3 contains 16 residues. Trimming removed 5 bases at V and 4 bases at J, with 21 bases between. Here the CDR3 reads CASSPYKRTASYEQYF. For the CDR3, the DNA is TGTGCCAGCAGCCCATACAAACGTACCGCTTCTTACGAGCAGTACTTC.

The V gene is TRBV5-1, the J gene TRBJ1-1; 8 bases match TRBD1. V was pared by 4 bases and J by 6 bases, with 11 bases of the junction left unmatched. Per the germline V gene, CDR1 is SGHRS and CDR2 is YFSETQ. This CDR3 is built from 15 residues. This CDR3 is CASSQRTGTRAEAFF. DNA for the CDR3: TGCGCCAGCAGCCAAAGGACAGGGACGAGGGCTGAAGCTTTCTTT.

The V call is TRBV5-8, the J call TRBJ2-7, with D perhaps matching TRBD1 (6 bases). In germline, CDR1 is SGHTS, CDR2 YDEGEE. This CDR3 comprises 14 residues. V was trimmed by 0 bases and J by 0 bases, leaving 7 bases between them. The CDR3 reads CASSLEQGSYEQYF. CDR3 bases: TGTGCCAGCAGCTTGGAACAGGGCTCCTACGAGCAGTACTTC.

This chain joins TRBV18 and TRBJ2-5; 8 positions agree with TRBD1. After removal of 4 bases from V and 2 bases from J, the junction contained 0 bases not matched to a gene. The CDR3 sequence is 13 residues long. Germline CDR1 KGHSH, CDR2 LQKENI. Here the CDR3 DNA reads TGTGCCAGCTCACGACAGGGGCAAGAGACCCAGTACTTC. Translation: CASSRQGQETQYF.

This clone showed up just once. This chain connects TRBV27 to TRBJ1-4; D remains ambiguous. Germline loops: CDR1 MNHEY, CDR2 SMNVEV (reference sequence). The ends were cut back, 0 bases at V and 5 bases at J, with 10 bases in the middle. The CDR3 contains 15 residues. The CDR3 nucleotides are TGTGCCAGCAGTTTATCGCTGGGCCGGAATGAAAAACTGTTTTTT. Its protein product is CASSLSLGRNEKLFF.

This clone showed up just once. This chain joins TRBV7-2 and TRBJ2-3; 7 positions agree with TRBD2. The CDR3 extends over 14 amino acids. V trimming: 3 bases; J trimming: 2 bases; junction bases outside the gene matches: 2. From germline, CDR1 is SGHTA and CDR2 FQGNSA. DNA of the CDR3: TGTGCCAGCAGCTTCGGACTAGACACAGATACGCAGTATTTT. It encodes CASSFGLDTDTQYF. The entire variable domain, with the rest obtained from reference TRBV7-2 and TRBJ2-3, is as follows: GAGVSQSPSNKVTEKGKDVELRCDPISGHTALYWYRQSLGQGLEFLIYFQGNSAPDKSGLPSDRFSAERTGGSVSTLTIQRTQQEDSAVYLCASSFGLDTDTQYFGPGTRLTVL.

This sequence joins TRBV4-2 and TRBJ1-6; D gene ambiguous. The CDR3 is 13 residues long. The germline gives CDR1 LGHNA, CDR2 YNFKEQ. With 0 bases removed from V and 11 bases from J, the gap between germline ends came to 8 bases. In DNA, the CDR3 is TGTGCCAGCAGCCAAGAGAGGGTCCCACCCCTCCACTTT. Its protein is CASSQERVPPLHF.

This chain uses TRBV28 with TRBJ1-1; the match to TRBD1 covers 7 bases. Germline values: CDR1 MDHEN, CDR2 SYDVKM. Trimming took 4 bases from V and 0 from J; bases not matched to a gene: 8. The CDR3 runs 16 residues. The CDR3 sequence is CASSSGGGTLNTEAFF. In nucleotides, the CDR3 is TGTGCCAGCAGTTCAGGAGGGGGCACCTTGAACACTGAAGCTTTCTTT.

The rearrangement joins TRBV6-5 to TRBJ1-1; 7 nucleotides align to TRBD1. The V gene end was trimmed by 2 bases and the J gene end by 4 bases; junction bases not matched to a gene: 4. This CDR3 is 14 amino acids long. Germline CDR1 is MNHEY and CDR2 is SVGAGI. The CDR3 DNA reads as TGTGCCAGCAGTTACGACAGGGCGTCCACTGAAGCTTTCTTT. This translates into CASSYDRASTEAFF.

The rearrangement links TRBV7-6 to TRBJ1-2; possibly TRBD1 for D (5 bases). Looked up from germline, CDR1 is SGHVS and CDR2 is FNYEAQ. The V end lost 0 bases, the J end lost 5 bases, and 10 bases lay between the germline ends. The CDR3 has 14 residues. The CDR3, as DNA: TGTGCCAGCAGCTTAGCGGACAAGGGGTATGGCTACACCTTC. This encodes CASSLADKGYGYTF.

V and J are TRBV12-3 or TRBV12-4 and TRBJ2-1; TRBD1 agrees at 10 bases. V dropped 6 bases and J dropped 6; count of bases not matched to a gene: 2. This CDR3 has 13 residues. This CDR3 is CASSRTGGNEQFF. DNA of the CDR3: TGTGCCAGCAGCCGGACAGGGGGCAATGAGCAGTTCTTC.

The V gene is TRBV28, the J gene TRBJ2-1; D possibly corresponds to TRBD1 (6 bases). Germline lookup yields CDR1 MDHEN and CDR2 SYDVKM. Trimming removed 3 bases from V and 7 bases from J, with 13 bases in between. The CDR3 contains 14 residues. The CDR3 sequence is CASSFRDIRNEQFF. The CDR3 DNA follows: TGTGCCAGCAGTTTCCGGGACATCCGAAATGAGCAGTTCTTC.

V and J are TRBV27 and TRBJ2-3, with 9 positions matching TRBD2. Unmatched junction bases numbered 14, after V lost 5 bases and J lost 11 bases. The CDR3 has 15 amino acids. CDR1 and CDR2 from the germline V gene are MNHEY and SMNVEV (reference sequence). CDR3 in amino acids: CASSPNSGSRIKQYF. DNA of the CDR3: TGTGCCAGCAGTCCAAATAGCGGGAGTCGAATTAAGCAGTATTTT.

V is TRBV9 and J is TRBJ1-6, with 7 bases aligning to TRBD1. CDR3 size: 14 residues. Germline CDR1 and CDR2: SGDLS and YYNGEE. The ends lost 3 bases at V and 14 bases at J; junction bases unmatched: 11. This CDR3 reads CASSADRVYSTLHF. The CDR3 nucleotides read TGTGCCAGCAGCGCCGACAGGGTTTATTCGACCCTCCACTTT.

The chain recombines TRBV2 with TRBJ2-2, with D unclear. V shed 6 bases and J shed 0 bases, with 14 bases lying between them. The germline V gene has CDR1 SNHLY and CDR2 FYNNEI. This CDR3 contains 16 residues. CDR3 DNA: TGTGCCAGCAGGGTTACAGACGGTGCGAACACCGGGGAGCTGTTTTTT. Protein product: CASRVTDGANTGELFF.

This clone was recorded once. The rearrangement joins TRBV19 to TRBJ2-3; D uncertain. The CDR3 consists of 13 residues. Germline V CDR1 and CDR2: LNHDA, SQIVND (reference sequence). Between the trimmed V and J ends, which lost 3 bases and 0 bases, there was a span of 4 bases. The CDR3 region is CASSIGSTDTQYF. The CDR3 coding sequence is TGTGCCAGTAGTATTGGCAGCACAGATACGCAGTATTTT. The complete variable domain, with remaining parts taken from reference TRBV19 and TRBJ2-3, reads DGGITQSPKYLFRKEGQNVTLSCEQNLNHDAMYWYRQDPGQGLRLIYYSQIVNDFQKGDIAEGYSVSREKKESFPLTVTSAQKNPTAFYLCASSIGSTDTQYFGPGTRLTVL.

The chain uses TRBV6-2 or TRBV6-3 and TRBJ2-3, with 11 bases lining up with TRBD2. Germline V lookup: CDR1 MNHEY, CDR2 SVGEGT. J lost 6 bases, V lost 0 bases, and 14 bases had no gene match. The CDR3 is 19 amino acids. This CDR3 is CASSYSSSGGLAGGDTQYF. The CDR3, as DNA: TGTGCCAGCAGTTACTCGTCAAGCGGTGGGCTAGCGGGAGGTGATACGCAGTATTTT.

The chain has TRBV11-2 and TRBJ1-6; TRBD1 aligns across 9 bases. V was pared by 5 bases and J by 7 bases, with 9 bases of the junction left unmatched. Germline lookup yields CDR1 SGHAT and CDR2 FQNNGV. The CDR3 sequence is 16 residues long. This chain's CDR3 is CASSPRTGEGNSPLHF. CDR3 bases: TGTGCCAGCAGCCCCAGGACAGGGGAGGGGAATTCACCCCTCCACTTT.

This clone was seen more than once but under ten times. The chain couples TRBV28 to TRBJ1-5; 7 nucleotides agree with TRBD1. The CDR3 loop spans 17 amino acids. From germline, CDR1 is MDHEN and CDR2 SYDVKM. J was trimmed by 5 bases and V by 3 bases; bases with no gene match: 13. DNA for the CDR3: TGTGCCAGCAGTTTCTCGAGATACAGGGGTAGGTATCAGCCCCAGCATTTT. Protein: CASSFSRYRGRYQPQHF.

The gene calls are TRBV29-1 and TRBJ1-3, with 9 bases that match TRBD1. The CDR3 contains 13 residues. Germline V gene sequence: CDR1 SQVTM, CDR2 ANQGSEA. J was trimmed by 4 bases and V by 7 bases; bases with no gene match: 5. The DNA of the CDR3 is TGCAGCGGCGGGACAGGGACAGGAAACACCATATATTTT. Its translation: CSGGTGTGNTIYF.

The chain carries TRBV27 and TRBJ2-4, with TRBD2 as a possible D gene (7 bases). The germline CDR1 and CDR2 sequences are MNHEY and SMNVEV (reference sequence). V gave up 8 bases and J gave up 8 bases, with 22 bases separating them. The CDR3 has 15 amino acids. The CDR3 spells CASSRGAREVDIQYF. As DNA, the CDR3 is TGTGCCAGCTCAAGGGGGGCTCGGGAGGTTGACATTCAGTACTTC.

The V call is TRBV5-1, the J call TRBJ2-7, with D maybe TRBD1 (6 bases). Trimming removed 0 bases at V and 0 bases at J, with 7 bases between. The CDR3 has 14 residues. In germline, CDR1 is SGHRS, CDR2 YFSETQ. The CDR3 region has the DNA TGCGCCAGCAGCTTGGACAGGGTCTCCTACGAGCAGTACTTC. Amino acid sequence: CASSLDRVSYEQYF.

This clone was counted a few times. The V call is TRBV27, the J call TRBJ2-7; TRBD2 matches 8 bases. Germline-derived CDR1 and CDR2 are MNHEY and SMNVEV (reference sequence). The CDR3 extends over 15 amino acids. V was pared by 2 bases and J by 2 bases, with 5 bases of the junction left unmatched. Written as DNA, the CDR3 is TGTGCCAGCAGTTTACGGGAGGGCCTACCCTACGAGCAGTACTTC. Its translation: CASSLREGLPYEQYF.

The rearrangement joins TRBV18 to TRBJ1-1; D remains ambiguous. The CDR3 sequence is 17 residues long. Germline CDR1 and CDR2: KGHSH and LQKENI. Trimming pared 0 bases from V and 0 bases from J, leaving 14 bases between. This chain's CDR3 is CASSPPSSGYMNTEAFF. DNA for the CDR3: TGTGCCAGCTCACCACCTTCTTCAGGTTACATGAACACTGAAGCTTTCTTT.